These T cell receptor beta chains were read from a single sample in a study of CD8+ T cells in alopecia areata. Measured with immunoSEQ multiplex PCR; TCRdb has only the in-frame clones, and not every one. The data show some 200,000 clones, around 56% seen once. Sequencing used CD4+ T cells sorted from blood, obtained at week 4, from a patient treated with tofacitinib. The receptor source for this set is a human donor with alopecia areata. Each CDR3 is given with its conserved first and last residue. D genes are given only for firm matches. Some rows have no size entry. The others give once, few or many, or a class for an expanded clone.

clone size,J gene,V gene,D gene,CDR3 DNA,CDR3 protein
NA,TRBJ1-1,TRBV6-6,TRBD1,TGTGCCAGCAGTTACGGACAGGAGGCTGAAGCTTTCTTT,CASSYGQEAEAFF
NA,TRBJ2-6,TRBV27,NA,TGTGCCAGCAGTTTAATGGGACGTCTTTCTGGGGCCAACGTCCTGACTTTC,CASSLMGRLSGANVLTF
NA,TRBJ2-2,TRBV29-1,TRBD2,TGCAGCGTTGAAAAGCGGGGTCGATACACCGGGGAGCTGTTTTTT,CSVEKRGRYTGELFF
few,TRBJ2-1,TRBV19,TRBD1,TGTGCCAGTAGTATCGGACAGGGCGGTTGGGGTGAGCAGTTCTTC,CASSIGQGGWGEQFF
NA,TRBJ1-2,TRBV30,NA,TGTGCCTGGAGCGGGTGGGCTGGCTACACCTTC,CAWSGWAGYTF
few,TRBJ1-1,TRBV5-1,NA,TGCGCCAGCAGCCCCCAGGGTGGGGGGACTGAAGCTTTCTTT,CASSPQGGGTEAFF
NA,TRBJ1-2,TRBV29-1,NA,TGCAGTTTAAGGTCAGGCGGCGAACGATATGGCTACACCTTC,CSLRSGGERYGYTF
NA,TRBJ1-2,TRBV7-2,NA,TGTGCCAGCAGCTTAGCCACGACAGACTATGGCTACACCTTC,CASSLATTDYGYTF
NA,TRBJ2-5,TRBV7-2,NA,TGTGCCAGCAGCTTTAAGGGACGGCGAGAGACCCAGTACTTC,CASSFKGRRETQYF
few,TRBJ2-6,TRBV28,NA,TGTGCCAGCAGTTTAGGGGGGTCCGGGGCCAACGTCCTGACTTTC,CASSLGGSGANVLTF
NA,TRBJ2-5,TRBV6-5,NA,TGTGCCAGCAGGGTGACGAATCAGGGAGAGACCCAGTACTTC,CASRVTNQGETQYF
NA,TRBJ2-1,TRBV7-9,NA,TGTGCCAGCAGCTTGGGGACCACCAATGAGCAGTTCTTC,CASSLGTTNEQFF
NA,TRBJ2-5,TRBV28,NA,TGTGCCAGCACCGGGACCCGAGAGACCCAGTACTTC,CASTGTRETQYF
NA,TRBJ2-1,TRBV5-1,NA,TGCGCCAGCAGTTTGGCGGGACAGTCCTACAATGAGCAGTTCTTC,CASSLAGQSYNEQFF
NA,TRBJ2-2,TRBV15,NA,TGTGCCACCAGCAGAGATCTTCTCGGACACGGGGAGCTGTTTTTT,CATSRDLLGHGELFF
NA,TRBJ2-5,TRBV7-6,NA,TGTGCCAGCAGCAAAAAGGTTTGGGATCGGTACCAAGAGACCCAGTACTTC,CASSKKVWDRYQETQYF
NA,TRBJ2-3,TRBV7-6,NA,TGTGCCAGCAGCTGGTCACCCGGGGCCGTGGCAGATACGCAGTATTTT,CASSWSPGAVADTQYF
few,TRBJ1-1,TRBV19,TRBD1,TGTGCCACCCTTTCGGACAGGGGCACTGAAGCTTTCTTT,CATLSDRGTEAFF
NA,TRBJ2-5,TRBV10-3,NA,TGTGCCATCAGTGACGACCCAACGAACATGGAGACCCAGTACTTC,CAISDDPTNMETQYF
few,TRBJ1-1,TRBV18,NA,TGTGCCAGCTCACCACGGGGACAGAACACTGAAGCTTTCTTT,CASSPRGQNTEAFF
NA,TRBJ1-2,TRBV28,NA,TGTGCCAGCAGTTTTCAGGCAGCCGGGGGCTACACCTTC,CASSFQAAGGYTF
few,TRBJ2-3,TRBV5-4,NA,TGTGCCAGCGGTACGGAGGGCACAGATACGCAGTATTTT,CASGTEGTDTQYF
NA,TRBJ2-7,TRBV19,TRBD2,TGTGCCAGTAGTACGGTAGCGGGGACGGGTGAGCAGTACTTC,CASSTVAGTGEQYF
few,TRBJ2-6,TRBV10-2,NA,TGCGCCAGCAGTGAGTCTGGGGCCAACGTCCTGACTTTC,CASSESGANVLTF
NA,TRBJ2-1,TRBV29-1,NA,TGCAGCGTCGCGGCGGTACAGGACGACAATGAGCAGTTCTTC,CSVAAVQDDNEQFF
NA,TRBJ2-5,TRBV7-9,NA,TGTGCCGCCGGGCGGGGAGCGGGCGAGACCCAGTACTTC,CAAGRGAGETQYF
once,TRBJ2-7,TRBV7-3,TRBD1,TGTGCCAGCAGCAAAGACAGGGACTACGAGCAGTACTTC,CASSKDRDYEQYF
few,TRBJ2-7,TRBV18,NA,TGTGCCAGCTCACCGGTGGGGAACGAGCAGTACTTC,CASSPVGNEQYF
NA,TRBJ2-3,TRBV7-9,NA,TGTGCCAGCAGCTTGGGAGGCGGAGACACAGATACGCAGTATTTT,CASSLGGGDTDTQYF
NA,TRBJ2-5,TRBV30,NA,TGTGCCTGGAGTGTTGGTATGGGATCAGGAGAGACCCAGTACTTC,CAWSVGMGSGETQYF
few,TRBJ2-5,TRBV23-1,TRBD1,TGCGCCAGCAGTCCAGGGGGATGCGCTGAGACCCAGTACTTC,CASSPGGCAETQYF
NA,TRBJ1-2,TRBV5-1,NA,TGCGCCAGCAGCTTACAGGGAATCAAGGGTGGCTACACCTTC,CASSLQGIKGGYTF
NA,TRBJ2-1,TRBV18,NA,TGTGCCAGCTCACCACCGGAGGGGGCCTCTTACAATGAGCAGTTCTTC,CASSPPEGASYNEQFF
NA,TRBJ2-7,TRBV7-8,TRBD1,TGTGCCAGCAGCCCGGTCCGGGACAGCTACGAGCAGTACTTC,CASSPVRDSYEQYF
few,TRBJ1-1,TRBV29-1,NA,TGCAGCGTCCGGCGGACCGTTACTAACACTGAAGCTTTCTTT,CSVRRTVTNTEAFF
few,TRBJ1-4,TRBV27,NA,TGTGCCAGCAGTTTAAGAGGCTTCGAGGGAGAAAAACTGTTTTTT,CASSLRGFEGEKLFF
NA,TRBJ2-5,TRBV29-1,NA,TGCAGCTCTAAGTGGGGGGCAAAAGAGACCCAGTACTTC,CSSKWGAKETQYF
NA,TRBJ1-6,TRBV5-6,NA,TGTGCCAGCAGAGGGGAGTTAGGAGCTTCACCCCTCCACTTT,CASRGELGASPLHF
NA,TRBJ1-1,TRBV6-5,TRBD1,TGTGCCAGCAGTCACGCTGGACAGGCCACTGAAGCTTTCTTT,CASSHAGQATEAFF
NA,TRBJ1-3,TRBV30,NA,TGTGCCTGGAGTGAATATCGAAACACCATATATTTT,CAWSEYRNTIYF
few,TRBJ2-5,TRBV7-2,TRBD2,TGTGCCAGCCGCGGGGGGCCGGGAGAGACCCAGTACTTC,CASRGGPGETQYF
NA,TRBJ1-3,TRBV29-1,NA,TGCAGCGTCCGCCTGGGGAAGGGATACTCTGGAAACACCATATATTTT,CSVRLGKGYSGNTIYF
NA,TRBJ2-5,TRBV29-1,NA,TGCAGCGTCCCCAACCGGGGGAGCCTTGTAGAGACCCAGTACTTC,CSVPNRGSLVETQYF
NA,TRBJ1-1,TRBV27,NA,TGTGCCAGCAGTTTATTAGGGGAGGGCACTGAAGCTTTCTTT,CASSLLGEGTEAFF
NA,TRBJ2-5,TRBV27,NA,TGTGCCAGCTCCCGTCAGGGACGGGAGACCCAGTACTTC,CASSRQGRETQYF
NA,TRBJ1-2,TRBV6-5,NA,TGTGCCAGCAGAAACAGTGGGGTGATGGGCGGCTACACCTTC,CASRNSGVMGGYTF